This entry features one TCR beta chain sequence. Its antigen is currently unknown. TCRdb re-called the 5' RACE reads and catalogs CDR3 proteins one per entry, DNA excluded. The sample holds approximately 300,000 distinct CDR3 sequences. This sample stems from a study of monozygotic twins with inflammatory bowel disease. Study-level findings and limits: For IBD patients, clonotypes shared with others were fewer than for healthy twins, especially with disease activity. IBD patients carried less diverse TCRbeta repertoires (inverse Simpson) than healthy co-twins.

Sequenced material: blood. The sequence was obtained from a human donor with ulcerative colitis or Crohn's disease, or a healthy co-twin of an affected twin (not recorded which).

The chain's CDR3 is CSARIVGLIYNEQFF. The chain is built from TRBV20-1 and TRBJ2-1; checking the TCRdb D call of TRBD1 is not possible without DNA. The CDR3 is made up of 15 amino acids. The germline V gene encodes CDR1 DFQATT and CDR2 SNEGSKA (reference sequence).